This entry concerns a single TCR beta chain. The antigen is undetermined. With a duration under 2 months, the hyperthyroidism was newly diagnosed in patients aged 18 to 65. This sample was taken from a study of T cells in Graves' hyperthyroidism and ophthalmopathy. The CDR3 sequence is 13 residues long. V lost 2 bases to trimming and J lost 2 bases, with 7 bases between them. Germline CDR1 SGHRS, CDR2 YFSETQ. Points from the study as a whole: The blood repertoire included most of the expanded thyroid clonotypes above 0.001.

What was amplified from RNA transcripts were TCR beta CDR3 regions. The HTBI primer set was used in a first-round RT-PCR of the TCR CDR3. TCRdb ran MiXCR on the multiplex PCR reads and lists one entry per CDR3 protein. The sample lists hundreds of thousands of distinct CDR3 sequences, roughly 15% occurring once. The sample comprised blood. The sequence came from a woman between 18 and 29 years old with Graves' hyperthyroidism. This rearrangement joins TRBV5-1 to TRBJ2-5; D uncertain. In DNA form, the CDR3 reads TGCGCCAGCAGCTTCGTACAGCAAGAGACCCAGTACTTC. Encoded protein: CASSFVQQETQYF. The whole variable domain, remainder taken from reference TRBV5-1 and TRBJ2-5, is KAGVTQTPRYLIKTRGQQVTLSCSPISGHRSVSWYQQTPGQGLQFLFEYFSETQRNKGNFPGRFSGRQFSNSRSEMNVSTLELGDSALYLCASSFVQQETQYFGPGTRLLVL.